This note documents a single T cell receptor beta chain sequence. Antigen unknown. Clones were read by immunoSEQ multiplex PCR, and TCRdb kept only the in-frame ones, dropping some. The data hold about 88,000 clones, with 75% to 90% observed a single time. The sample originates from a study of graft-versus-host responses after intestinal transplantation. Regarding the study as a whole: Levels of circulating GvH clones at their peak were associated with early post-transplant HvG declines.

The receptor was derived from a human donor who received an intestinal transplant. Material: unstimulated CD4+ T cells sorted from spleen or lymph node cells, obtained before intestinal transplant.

The CDR3 nucleotides read TGTGCCAGCGGCGGGACTAGAGCCTACGAGCAGTACTTC. This encodes CASGGTRAYEQYF. The chain recombines TRBV5-6 with TRBJ2-7, with 8 bases aligning to TRBD2. The CDR3 spans 13 residues. With 7 bases clipped from V and 2 bases from J, the junction kept 5 bases outside the gene matches. Germline V gives CDR1 SGHDT, CDR2 YYEEEE.